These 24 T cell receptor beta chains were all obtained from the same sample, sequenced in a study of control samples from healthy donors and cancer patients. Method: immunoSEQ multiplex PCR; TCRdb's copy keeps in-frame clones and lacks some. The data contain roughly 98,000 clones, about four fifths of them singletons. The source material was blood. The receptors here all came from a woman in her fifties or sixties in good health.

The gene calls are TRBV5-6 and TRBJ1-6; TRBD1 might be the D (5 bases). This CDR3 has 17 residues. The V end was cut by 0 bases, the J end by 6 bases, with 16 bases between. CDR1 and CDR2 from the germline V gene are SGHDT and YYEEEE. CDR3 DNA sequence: TGTGCCAGCAGCTTGGGTCTCGGGGGGTCGGGTAATTCACCCCTCCACTTT. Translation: CASSLGLGGSGNSPLHF.

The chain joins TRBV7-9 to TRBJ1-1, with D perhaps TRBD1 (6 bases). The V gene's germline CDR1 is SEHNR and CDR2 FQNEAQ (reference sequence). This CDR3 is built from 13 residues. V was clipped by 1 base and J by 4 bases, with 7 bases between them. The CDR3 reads CASSLEGGTEAFF. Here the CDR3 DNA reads TGTGCCAGCAGCTTAGAAGGGGGCACTGAAGCTTTCTTT.

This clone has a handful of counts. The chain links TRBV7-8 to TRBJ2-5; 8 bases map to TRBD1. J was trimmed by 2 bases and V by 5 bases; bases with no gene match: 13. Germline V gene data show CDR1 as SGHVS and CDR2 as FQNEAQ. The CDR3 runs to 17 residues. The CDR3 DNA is TGTGCCAGCAGCCCCGGCCCAGGGGGCGTTCGGCAAGAGACCCAGTACTTC. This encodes CASSPGPGGVRQETQYF. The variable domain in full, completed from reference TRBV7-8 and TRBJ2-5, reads GAGVSQSPRYKVAKRGQDVALRCDPISGHVSLFWYQQALGQGPEFLTYFQNEAQLDKSGLPSDRFFAERPEGSVSTLKIQRTQQEDSAVYLCASSPGPGGVRQETQYFGPGTRLLVL.

The CDR3 nucleotides are TGTGCCACCAGCCGGGGAAACACCATATATTTT. Protein product: CATSRGNTIYF. The J gene is TRBJ1-3, the V gene TRBV12-3 or TRBV12-4; D call uncertain. The CDR3 is 11 residues long. V lost 10 bases and J 4 bases, leaving 8 bases between the germline ends.

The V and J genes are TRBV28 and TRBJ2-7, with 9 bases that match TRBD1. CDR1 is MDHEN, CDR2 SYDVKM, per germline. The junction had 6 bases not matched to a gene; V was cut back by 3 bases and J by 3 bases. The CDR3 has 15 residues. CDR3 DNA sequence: TGTGCCAGCAGTTTTGGGGGACAGGGTCGCTACGAGCAGTACTTC. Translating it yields CASSFGGQGRYEQYF.

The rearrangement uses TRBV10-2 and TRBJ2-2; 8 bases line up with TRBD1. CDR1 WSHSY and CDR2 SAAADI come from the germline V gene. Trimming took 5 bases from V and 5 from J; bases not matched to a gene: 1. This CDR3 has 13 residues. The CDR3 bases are TGCGCCAGCAGTCACAGGGGGACCGGGGAGCTGTTTTTT. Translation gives CASSHRGTGELFF.

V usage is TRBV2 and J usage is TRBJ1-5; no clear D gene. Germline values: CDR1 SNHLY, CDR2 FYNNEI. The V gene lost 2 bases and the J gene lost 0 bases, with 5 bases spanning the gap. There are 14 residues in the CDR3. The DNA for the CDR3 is TGTGCCAGCAGTGAACAGGTTAGCAATCAGCCCCAGCATTTT. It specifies CASSEQVSNQPQHF.

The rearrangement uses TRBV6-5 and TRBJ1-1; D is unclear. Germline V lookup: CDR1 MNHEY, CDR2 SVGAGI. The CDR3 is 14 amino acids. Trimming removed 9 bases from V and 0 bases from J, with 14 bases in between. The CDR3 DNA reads TGTGCCAGTAACCAAGTGGGGTTGAACACTGAAGCTTTCTTT. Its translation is CASNQVGLNTEAFF.

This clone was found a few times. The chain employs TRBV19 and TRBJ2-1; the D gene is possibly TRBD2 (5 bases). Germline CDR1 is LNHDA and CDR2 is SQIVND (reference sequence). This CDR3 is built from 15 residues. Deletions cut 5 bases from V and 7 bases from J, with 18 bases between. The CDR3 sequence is CASSPTPLPGNEQFF. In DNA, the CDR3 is TGTGCCAGTAGTCCAACACCCCTACCGGGAAATGAGCAGTTCTTC.

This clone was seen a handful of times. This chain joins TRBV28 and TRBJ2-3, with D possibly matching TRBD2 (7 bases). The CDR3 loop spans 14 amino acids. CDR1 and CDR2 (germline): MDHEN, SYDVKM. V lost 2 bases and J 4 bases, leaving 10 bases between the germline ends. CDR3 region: CASSLGGAPDTQYF. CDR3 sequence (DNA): TGTGCCAGCAGTTTAGGGGGGGCCCCAGATACGCAGTATTTT.

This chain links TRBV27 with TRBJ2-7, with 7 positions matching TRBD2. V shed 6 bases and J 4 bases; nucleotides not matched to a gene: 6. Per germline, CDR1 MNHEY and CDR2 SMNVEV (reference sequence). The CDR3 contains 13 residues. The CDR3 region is CASRTPGRYEQYF. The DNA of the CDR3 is TGTGCCAGCAGGACCCCCGGGAGGTACGAGCAGTACTTC.

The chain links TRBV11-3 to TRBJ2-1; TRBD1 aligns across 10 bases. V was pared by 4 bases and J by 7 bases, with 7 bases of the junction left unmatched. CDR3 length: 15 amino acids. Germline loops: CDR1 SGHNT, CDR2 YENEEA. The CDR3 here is CASSWRQGAINEQFF. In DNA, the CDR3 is TGTGCCAGCAGCTGGAGACAGGGGGCTATAAATGAGCAGTTCTTC.

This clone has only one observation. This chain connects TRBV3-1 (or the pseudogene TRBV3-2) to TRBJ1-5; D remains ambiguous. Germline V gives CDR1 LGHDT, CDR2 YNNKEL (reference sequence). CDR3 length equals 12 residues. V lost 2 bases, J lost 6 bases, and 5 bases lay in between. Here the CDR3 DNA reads TGTGCCAGCAGCCAACCGGGTCAGCCCCAGCATTTT. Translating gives CASSQPGQPQHF.

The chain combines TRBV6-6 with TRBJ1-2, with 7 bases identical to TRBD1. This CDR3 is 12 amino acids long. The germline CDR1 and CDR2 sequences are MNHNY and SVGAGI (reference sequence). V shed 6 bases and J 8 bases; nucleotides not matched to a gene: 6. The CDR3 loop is CASSGQERGYTF. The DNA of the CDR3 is TGTGCCAGCAGCGGACAGGAGAGGGGCTACACCTTC.

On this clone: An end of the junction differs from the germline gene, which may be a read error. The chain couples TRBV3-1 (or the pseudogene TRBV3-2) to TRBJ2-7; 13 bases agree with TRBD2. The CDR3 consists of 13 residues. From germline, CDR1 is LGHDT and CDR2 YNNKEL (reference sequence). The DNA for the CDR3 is TGTGCCAGCAGCCCCCGGACTAGCGGGGGCGCCCACTTC. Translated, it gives CASSPRTSGGAHF.

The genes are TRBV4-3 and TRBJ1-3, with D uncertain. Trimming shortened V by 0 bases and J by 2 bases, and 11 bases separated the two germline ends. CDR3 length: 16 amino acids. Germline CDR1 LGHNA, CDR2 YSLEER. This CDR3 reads CASSQDSGSPGNTIYF. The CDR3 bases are TGCGCCAGCAGCCAAGATAGTGGGAGCCCTGGAAACACCATATATTTT.

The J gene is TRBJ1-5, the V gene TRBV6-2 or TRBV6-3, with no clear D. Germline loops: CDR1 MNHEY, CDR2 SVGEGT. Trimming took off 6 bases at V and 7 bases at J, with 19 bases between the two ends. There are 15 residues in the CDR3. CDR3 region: CASSTGISPRQPQHF. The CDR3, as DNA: TGTGCCAGCAGCACCGGGATTTCCCCGCGACAGCCCCAGCATTTT.

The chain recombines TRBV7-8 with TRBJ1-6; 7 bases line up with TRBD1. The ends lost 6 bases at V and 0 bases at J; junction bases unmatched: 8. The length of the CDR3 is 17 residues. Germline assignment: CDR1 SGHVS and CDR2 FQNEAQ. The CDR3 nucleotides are TGTGCCAGCAGTCTTAAGGGGGCTAGCTCCTATAATTCACCCCTCCACTTT. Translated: CASSLKGASSYNSPLHF.

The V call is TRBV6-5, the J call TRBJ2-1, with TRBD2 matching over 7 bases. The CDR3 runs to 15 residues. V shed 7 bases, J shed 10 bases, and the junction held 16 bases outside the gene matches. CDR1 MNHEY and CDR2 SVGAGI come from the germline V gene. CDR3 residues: CASKAQRDSLGEQFF. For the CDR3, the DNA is TGTGCCAGCAAGGCCCAGCGGGATTCCCTAGGGGAGCAGTTCTTC.

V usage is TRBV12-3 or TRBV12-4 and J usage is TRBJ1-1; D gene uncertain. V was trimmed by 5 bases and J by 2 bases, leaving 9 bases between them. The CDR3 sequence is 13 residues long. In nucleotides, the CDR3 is TGTGCCAGCAGTCTCGACGGAAACACTGAAGCTTTCTTT. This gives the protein CASSLDGNTEAFF.

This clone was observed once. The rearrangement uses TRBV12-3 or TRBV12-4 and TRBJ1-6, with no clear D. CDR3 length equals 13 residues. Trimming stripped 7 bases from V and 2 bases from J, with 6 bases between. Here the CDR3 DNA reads TGTGCCAGCAAAGGGCCCTATAATTCACCCCTCCACTTT. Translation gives CASKGPYNSPLHF.

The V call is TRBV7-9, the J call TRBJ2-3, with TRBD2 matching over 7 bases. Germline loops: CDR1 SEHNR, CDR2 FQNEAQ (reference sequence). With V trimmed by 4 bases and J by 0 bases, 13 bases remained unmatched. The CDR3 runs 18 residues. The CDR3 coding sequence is TGTGCCAGCAGCTCTCTCTTAGGGGCTAGCGGAAGCACAGATACGCAGTATTTT. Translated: CASSSLLGASGSTDTQYF.

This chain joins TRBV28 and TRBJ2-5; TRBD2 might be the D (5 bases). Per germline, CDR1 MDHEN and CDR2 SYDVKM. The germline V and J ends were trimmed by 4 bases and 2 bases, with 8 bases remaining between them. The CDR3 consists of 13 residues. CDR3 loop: CASSYGVQETQYF. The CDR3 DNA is TGTGCCAGCAGTTACGGGGTGCAAGAGACCCAGTACTTC.

The CDR3 nucleotides are TGTGCCAGCAGCTTAGATAGGGGCGCAACTAATGAAAAACTGTTTTTT. Its protein product is CASSLDRGATNEKLFF. The chain is built from TRBV7-9 and TRBJ1-4; D is perhaps TRBD1 (5 bases). The length of the CDR3 is 16 residues. The germline CDR1 and CDR2 sequences are SEHNR and FQNEAQ (reference sequence). Trimming left V 1 base short and J 0 bases short, with 9 bases between.